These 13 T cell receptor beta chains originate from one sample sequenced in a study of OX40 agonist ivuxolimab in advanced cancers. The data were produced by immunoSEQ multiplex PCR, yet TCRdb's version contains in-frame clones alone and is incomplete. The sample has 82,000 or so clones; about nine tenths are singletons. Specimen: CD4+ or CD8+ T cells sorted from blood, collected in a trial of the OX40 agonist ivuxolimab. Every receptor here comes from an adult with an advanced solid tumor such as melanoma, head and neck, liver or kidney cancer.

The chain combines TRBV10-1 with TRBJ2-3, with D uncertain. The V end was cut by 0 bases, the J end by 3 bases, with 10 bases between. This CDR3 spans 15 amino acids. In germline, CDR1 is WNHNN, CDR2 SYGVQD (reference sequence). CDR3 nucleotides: TGCGCCAGCAGTGAGTCCCGATCTACGACAGATACGCAGTATTTT. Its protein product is CASSESRSTTDTQYF.

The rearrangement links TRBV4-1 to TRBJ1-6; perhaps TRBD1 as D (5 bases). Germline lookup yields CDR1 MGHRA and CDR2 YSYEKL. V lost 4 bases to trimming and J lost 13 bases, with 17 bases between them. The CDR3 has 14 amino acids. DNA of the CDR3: TGCGCCAGCAGCCGAGTCCAACCTCAGGGTCCCCTCCACTTT. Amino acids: CASSRVQPQGPLHF.

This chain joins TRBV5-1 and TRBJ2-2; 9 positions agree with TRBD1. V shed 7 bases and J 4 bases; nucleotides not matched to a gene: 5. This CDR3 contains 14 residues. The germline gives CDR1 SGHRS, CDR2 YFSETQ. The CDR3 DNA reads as TGCGCCAGCCGGACAGGGGTTAGCACCGGGGAGCTGTTTTTT. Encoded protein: CASRTGVSTGELFF.

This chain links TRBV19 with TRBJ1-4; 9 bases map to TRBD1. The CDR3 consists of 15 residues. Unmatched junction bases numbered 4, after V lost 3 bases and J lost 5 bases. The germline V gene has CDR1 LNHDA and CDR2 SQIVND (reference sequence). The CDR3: CASSMGTGRNEKLFF. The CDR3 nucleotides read TGTGCCAGTAGTATGGGGACAGGGCGCAATGAAAAACTGTTTTTT.

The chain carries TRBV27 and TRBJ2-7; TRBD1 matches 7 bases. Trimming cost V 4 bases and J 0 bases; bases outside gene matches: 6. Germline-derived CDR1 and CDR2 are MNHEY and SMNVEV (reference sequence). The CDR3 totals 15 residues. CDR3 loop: CASSSRTGSSYEQYF. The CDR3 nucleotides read TGTGCCAGCAGTTCTAGGACAGGTAGCTCCTACGAGCAGTACTTC.

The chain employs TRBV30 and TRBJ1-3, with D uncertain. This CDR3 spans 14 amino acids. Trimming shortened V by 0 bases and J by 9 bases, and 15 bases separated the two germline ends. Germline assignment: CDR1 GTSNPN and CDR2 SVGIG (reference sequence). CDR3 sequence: CAWSVGPQGSTIYF. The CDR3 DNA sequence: TGTGCCTGGAGTGTTGGGCCCCAAGGGAGCACCATATATTTT.

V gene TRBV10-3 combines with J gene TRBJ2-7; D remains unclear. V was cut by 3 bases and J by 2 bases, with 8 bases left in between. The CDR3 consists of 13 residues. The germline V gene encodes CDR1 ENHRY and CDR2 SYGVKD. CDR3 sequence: CAISDTATYEQYF. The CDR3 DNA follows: TGTGCCATCAGTGACACGGCGACCTACGAGCAGTACTTC.

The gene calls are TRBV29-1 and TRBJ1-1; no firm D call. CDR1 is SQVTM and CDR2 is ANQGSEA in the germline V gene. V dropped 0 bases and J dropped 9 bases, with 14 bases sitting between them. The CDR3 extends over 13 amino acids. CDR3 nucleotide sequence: TGCAGCGTTGAAGATCGAAGTGGCTACAAAGCTTTCTTT. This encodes CSVEDRSGYKAFF.

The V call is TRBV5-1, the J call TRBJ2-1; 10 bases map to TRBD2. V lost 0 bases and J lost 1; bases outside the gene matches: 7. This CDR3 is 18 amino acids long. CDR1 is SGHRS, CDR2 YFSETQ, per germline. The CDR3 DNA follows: TGCGCCAGCAGCTTGGTACTAGCGGGGCCCACATCCTACAATGAGCAGTTCTTC. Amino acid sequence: CASSLVLAGPTSYNEQFF.

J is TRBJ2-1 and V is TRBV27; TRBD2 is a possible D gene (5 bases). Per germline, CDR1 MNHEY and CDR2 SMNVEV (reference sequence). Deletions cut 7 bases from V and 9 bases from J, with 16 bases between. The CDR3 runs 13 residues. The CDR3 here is CASKPLGRGEQFF. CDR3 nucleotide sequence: TGTGCCAGCAAACCGCTGGGCCGGGGTGAGCAGTTCTTC.

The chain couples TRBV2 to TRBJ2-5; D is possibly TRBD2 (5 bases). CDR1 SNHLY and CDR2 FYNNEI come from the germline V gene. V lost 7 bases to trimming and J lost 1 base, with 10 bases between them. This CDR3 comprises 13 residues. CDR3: CASNRDVQETQYF. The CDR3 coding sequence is TGTGCCAGCAACCGGGATGTCCAAGAGACCCAGTACTTC.

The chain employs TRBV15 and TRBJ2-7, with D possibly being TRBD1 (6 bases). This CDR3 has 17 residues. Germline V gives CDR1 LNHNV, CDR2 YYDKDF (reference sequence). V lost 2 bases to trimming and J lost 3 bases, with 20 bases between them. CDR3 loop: CATSRRTGLRTDYEQYF. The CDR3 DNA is TGTGCCACCAGCAGACGTACAGGGTTGAGAACCGACTACGAGCAGTACTTC.

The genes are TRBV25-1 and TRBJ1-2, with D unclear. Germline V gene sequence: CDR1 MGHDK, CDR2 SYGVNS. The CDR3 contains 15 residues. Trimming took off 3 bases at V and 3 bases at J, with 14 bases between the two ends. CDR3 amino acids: CASSDAQDYYYGYTF. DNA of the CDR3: TGTGCCAGCAGTGACGCGCAGGATTACTACTATGGCTACACCTTC.